This T cell receptor beta chain appears in the sequencing data of a study of CD8 T cells in Susac syndrome. At the level of the study: When blood was drawn, patients with Susac syndrome were on intravenous immunoglobulin alone, on corticosteroids, or therapy-naive.

It was with random hexamers that roughly 0.5 to 1 ug RNA was reverse transcribed. One entry per CDR3 protein results from TCRdb running MiXCR on the immunoSEQ multiplex PCR reads. The sample lists 150,000 to 160,000 distinct CDR3 sequences, approximately 96% occurring once. Study-level findings and limits: CD4+ T cell repertoires in Susac syndrome exhibited no evidence of clonal expansion.

Germline values: CDR1 SGDLS, CDR2 YYNGEE. V lost 5 bases to trimming and J lost 5 bases; unmatched junction nucleotides: 6. CDR3 size: 16 residues. The table lists this clonotype with a count of one. What it recognizes is unknown. Material for sequencing was CD4+ T cells from PBMCs. The sequence was obtained from a human donor with Susac syndrome. The chain is built from TRBV9 and TRBJ2-5; 16 bases are shared with TRBD2. DNA for the CDR3: TGTGCCAGCAGTGCCGGGACTAGCGGGGGGGCGGAGACCCAGTACTTC. Protein sequence: CASSAGTSGGAETQYF.